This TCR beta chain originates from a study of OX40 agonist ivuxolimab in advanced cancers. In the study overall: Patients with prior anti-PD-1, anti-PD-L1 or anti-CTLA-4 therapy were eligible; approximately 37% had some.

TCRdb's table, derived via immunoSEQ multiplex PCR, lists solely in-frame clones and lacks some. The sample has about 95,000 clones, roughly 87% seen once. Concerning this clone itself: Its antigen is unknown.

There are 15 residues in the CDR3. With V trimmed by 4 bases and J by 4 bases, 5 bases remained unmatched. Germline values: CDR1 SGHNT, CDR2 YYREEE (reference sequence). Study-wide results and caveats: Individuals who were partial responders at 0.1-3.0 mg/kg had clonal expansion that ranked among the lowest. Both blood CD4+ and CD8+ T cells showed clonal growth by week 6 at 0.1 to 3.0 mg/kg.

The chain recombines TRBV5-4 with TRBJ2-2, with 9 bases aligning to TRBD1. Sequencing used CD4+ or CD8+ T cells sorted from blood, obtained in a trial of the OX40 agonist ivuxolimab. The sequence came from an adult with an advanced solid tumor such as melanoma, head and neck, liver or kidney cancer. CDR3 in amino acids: CASSLGQGGTGELFF. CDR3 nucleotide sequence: TGTGCCAGCAGCCTGGGACAGGGTGGCACCGGGGAGCTGTTTTTT.